This T cell receptor (beta chain) was sequenced in a study of blood T cell repertoires in COVID-19. Across the whole study: Sources were T cells, B-cell-depleted T cells, or PBMCs; the material itself was cDNA or gDNA.

From germline, CDR1 is MNHEY and CDR2 SVGEGT. V was clipped by 5 bases and J by 4 bases, with 12 bases between them. The CDR3 loop spans 14 amino acids. Under the authors' procedure: Estimation of nucleated cell counts relied on the amplification of reference gene primers. Assay: immunoSEQ multiplex PCR; the TCRdb copy retains only in-frame clones and omits some. V and J calls and clone size are copied from that table; D and trimming were computed from the DNA. The sample holds about 250,000 clones; around 80% are singletons and the top ten take roughly 8.7%. This sequence originates from a man aged 35 to 55 with active or convalescent COVID-19. Source material: peripheral blood. The J gene is TRBJ2-1, the V gene TRBV6-2 or TRBV6-3; TRBD1 is a possible D gene (5 bases). The CDR3 reads CASSAGQQYNEQFF. As DNA, the CDR3 is TGTGCCAGCAGTGCCGGACAACAATACAATGAGCAGTTCTTC.